The T cell receptor (beta chain) under discussion was sequenced for a study of CD4 T cells in relation to SARS-CoV-2 and coronaviruses. Findings and caveats of the study: In about 65% of donors, memory CD4+ clonotypes crossrecognized SARS-CoV-2 and at least one common cold coronavirus spike.

The V end was cut by 2 bases, the J end by 8 bases, with 6 bases between. The CDR3 totals 11 residues. CDR1 is MGHDK, CDR2 SYGVNS, per germline. The unexposed donors gave CD4+ T cells in 2011-2018, prior to COVID-19. The cells were cultured for about ten days before CD4+ T cells were isolated. Cells permitting, SARS-CoV-2 S/N and four cold-coronavirus spikes were tested on unexposed-donor CD4+ T cells. TCRdb keeps only in-frame clones here, not all; method: immunoSEQ multiplex PCR. The sample includes under 35,000 clones, 60% to 85% seen only once; the top ten take 16%. Details on this clone: Its specificity is unknown.

Source material: CD4+ T cells from PBMCs, cultured in vitro. The V gene is TRBV25-1, the J gene TRBJ1-1; D perhaps matches TRBD1 (5 bases). The TCR sequence derives from a human donor in good health. In nucleotides, the CDR3 is TGTGCCAGCAGTGAAAACAGGGAAGCTTTCTTT. Amino acids: CASSENREAFF.